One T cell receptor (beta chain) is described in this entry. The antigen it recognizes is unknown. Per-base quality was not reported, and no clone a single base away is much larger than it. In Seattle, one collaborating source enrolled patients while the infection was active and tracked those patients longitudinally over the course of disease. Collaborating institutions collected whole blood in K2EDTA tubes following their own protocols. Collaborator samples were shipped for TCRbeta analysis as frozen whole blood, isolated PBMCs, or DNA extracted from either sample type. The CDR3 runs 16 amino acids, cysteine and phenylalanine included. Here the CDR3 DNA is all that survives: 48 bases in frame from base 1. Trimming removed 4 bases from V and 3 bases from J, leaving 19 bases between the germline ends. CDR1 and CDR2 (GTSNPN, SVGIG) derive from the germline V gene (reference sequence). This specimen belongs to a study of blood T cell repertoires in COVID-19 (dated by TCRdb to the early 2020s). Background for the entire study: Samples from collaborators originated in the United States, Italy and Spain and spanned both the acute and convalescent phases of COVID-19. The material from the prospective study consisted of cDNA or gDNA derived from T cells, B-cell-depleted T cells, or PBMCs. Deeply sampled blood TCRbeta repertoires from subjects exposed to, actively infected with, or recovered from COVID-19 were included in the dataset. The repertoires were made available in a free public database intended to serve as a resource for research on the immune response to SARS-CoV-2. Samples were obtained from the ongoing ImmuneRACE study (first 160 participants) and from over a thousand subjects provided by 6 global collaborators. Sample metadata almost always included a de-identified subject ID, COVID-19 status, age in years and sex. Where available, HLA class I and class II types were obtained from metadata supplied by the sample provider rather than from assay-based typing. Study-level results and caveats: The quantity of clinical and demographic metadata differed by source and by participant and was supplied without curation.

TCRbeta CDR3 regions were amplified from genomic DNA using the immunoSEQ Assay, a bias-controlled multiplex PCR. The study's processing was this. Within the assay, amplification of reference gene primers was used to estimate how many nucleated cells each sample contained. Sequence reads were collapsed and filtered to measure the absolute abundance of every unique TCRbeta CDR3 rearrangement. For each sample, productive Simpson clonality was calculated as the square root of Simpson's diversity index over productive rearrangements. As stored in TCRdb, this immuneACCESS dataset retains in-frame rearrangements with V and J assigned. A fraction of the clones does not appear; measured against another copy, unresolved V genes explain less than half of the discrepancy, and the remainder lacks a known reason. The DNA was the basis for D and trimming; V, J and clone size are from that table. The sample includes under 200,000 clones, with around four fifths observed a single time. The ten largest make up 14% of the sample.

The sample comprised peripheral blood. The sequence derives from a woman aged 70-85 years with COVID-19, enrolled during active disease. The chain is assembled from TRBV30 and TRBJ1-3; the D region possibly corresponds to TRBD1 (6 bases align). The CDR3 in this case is CAWILLGRGFGNTIYF. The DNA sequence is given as TGTGCCTGGATACTTCTGGGCAGGGGATTTGGAAACACCATATATTTT. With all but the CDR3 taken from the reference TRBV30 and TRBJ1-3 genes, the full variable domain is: SQTIHQWPATLVQPVGSPLSLECTVEGTSNPNLYWYRQAAGRGLQLLFYSVGIGQISSEVPQNLSASRPQDRQFILSSKKLLLSDSGFYLCAWILLGRGFGNTIYFGEGSWLTVV.